The 8 T cell receptor beta chains given below trace back to one sample, sequenced in a study of cytotoxic CD8 clonotypes in ibrutinib-treated CLL. Clones were read by immunoSEQ multiplex PCR, and TCRdb kept only the in-frame ones, dropping some. Of 35,000 or so clones listed, roughly three quarters are singletons. The sequencing here drew on PBMCs, taken before ibrutinib treatment. These receptors came from a human donor with chronic lymphocytic leukemia.

V gene TRBV9 combines with J gene TRBJ2-5, with TRBD2 identical over 8 bases. The V and J ends lost 4 bases and 5 bases, in that order; junction bases with no gene match: 7. The CDR3 loop spans 14 amino acids. Germline V gene data show CDR1 as SGDLS and CDR2 as YYNGEE. CDR3 amino acids: CASSTGTRGETQYF. The CDR3 DNA reads TGTGCCAGCAGCACCGGGACTAGGGGGGAGACCCAGTACTTC.

The V gene is TRBV6-4, the J gene TRBJ2-3, with D hard to call. The length of the CDR3 is 12 residues. The V end lost 0 bases, the J end lost 11 bases, and 9 bases lay between the germline ends. Germline CDR1 is MRHNA and CDR2 is SNTAGT. CDR3 in amino acids: CASSDSTLRQYF. The CDR3 nucleotides read TGTGCCAGCAGTGACTCCACTTTAAGGCAGTATTTT.

The CDR3: CASSQDAYRGAVGTDTQYF. DNA of the CDR3: TGTGCCAGCAGCCAAGACGCTTACCGGGGGGCAGTAGGTACAGATACGCAGTATTTT. This chain links TRBV14 with TRBJ2-3; D is perhaps TRBD2 (7 bases). The CDR3 consists of 19 residues. From germline, CDR1 is SGHDN and CDR2 FVKESK. Trimming removed 0 bases from V and 3 bases from J, with 22 bases in between.

The chain joins TRBV19 to TRBJ2-3, with D maybe TRBD1 (5 bases). Trimming removed 4 bases from V and 0 bases from J, with 5 bases in between. The germline gives CDR1 LNHDA, CDR2 SQIVND (reference sequence). This CDR3 region has 13 residues. CDR3 sequence: CASSRQSTDTQYF. The CDR3 DNA reads TGTGCCAGTAGTAGACAGAGCACAGATACGCAGTATTTT.

This sequence joins TRBV2 and TRBJ2-5; D gene uncertain. V lost 7 bases to trimming and J lost 3 bases, with 9 bases between them. The CDR3 totals 12 residues. The germline CDR1 and CDR2 sequences are SNHLY and FYNNEI. The CDR3: CASKQAEETQYF. In DNA form, the CDR3 reads TGTGCCAGCAAGCAGGCGGAAGAGACCCAGTACTTC.

The CDR3 region is CASSQVDYGTGELFF. The CDR3 DNA is TGTGCCAGCAGCCAAGTGGACTACGGTACTGGGGAGCTGTTTTTT. The chain has TRBV14 and TRBJ2-2, with a possible D match to TRBD2 (6 bases). Deletions cut 1 base from V and 8 bases from J, with 14 bases between. Germline V gene lookup returns CDR1 SGHDN and CDR2 FVKESK. This CDR3 is 15 amino acids long.

This clone was found once. The chain uses TRBV12-5 and TRBJ1-2, with D hard to call. The CDR3 spans 13 residues. V lost 1 base and J 4 bases, leaving 7 bases between the germline ends. CDR1 LGHNT and CDR2 FRNRAP come from the germline V gene. Here the CDR3 reads CASGLEGPYGYTF. CDR3 bases: TGTGCTAGTGGTTTGGAAGGCCCCTATGGCTACACCTTC.

This clone was detected a few times. This rearrangement joins TRBV6-1 to TRBJ1-2, with a possible D match to TRBD1 (6 bases). The CDR3 loop spans 15 amino acids. CDR1 is MNHNS, CDR2 SASEGT, per germline. The V gene lost 2 bases and the J gene lost 6 bases, with 16 bases spanning the gap. The CDR3 DNA sequence: TGTGCCAGCAGTGAATATACAGGGCGAGTTGATGGCTACACCTTC. Protein: CASSEYTGRVDGYTF.